The sequence of this T cell receptor beta chain was determined in a study of OX40 agonist ivuxolimab in advanced cancers. Germline lookup yields CDR1 MDHEN and CDR2 SYDVKM. This CDR3 is 10 amino acids long. V was trimmed by 9 bases and J by 5 bases, leaving 5 bases between them. The assay was immunoSEQ multiplex PCR, and TCRdb's table has in-frame clones only and misses some. The sample carries 57,000 or so clones, 89% recorded once. This chain uses TRBV28 with TRBJ2-1; D remains ambiguous. This TCR came from an adult with an advanced solid tumor such as melanoma, head and neck, liver or kidney cancer. The sequenced sample was CD4+ or CD8+ T cells sorted from blood, obtained in a trial of the OX40 agonist ivuxolimab. CDR3 sequence reads: CASQDNEQFF. The CDR3 DNA follows: TGTGCCAGTCAAGACAATGAGCAGTTCTTC.